This T cell receptor beta chain was observed in a study of CDR3 diversity in severe acne. MiXCR, applied by TCRdb to the PCR reads, yields one record per CDR3 protein. The sample contains 79,000 or so distinct CDR3 sequences, under 55% of which appear only once. Germline V gives CDR1 MNHEY, CDR2 SVGAGI. The CDR3 spans 15 residues. Trimming left V 0 bases short and J 7 bases short, with 13 bases between. What was sequenced was blood. This sequence joins TRBV6-5 and TRBJ2-1; D ambiguous. This sequence originates from a male donor with severe acne vulgaris. The CDR3 is CASSYSGNTWNEQFF. In DNA, the CDR3 is TGTGCCAGCAGTTACTCGGGGAATACATGGAATGAGCAGTTCTTC.